The T cell receptor beta chain under discussion was sequenced for a study of beta chain features in type 1 diabetes. The CDR3 sequence is 15 residues long. J lost 3 bases, V lost 4 bases, and 8 bases had no gene match. Turning to this clone: Its antigen is still unknown.

Overall study findings and caveats: All four CD4+ subsets from Type 1 diabetes patients carried moderately but significantly shorter TCRB CDR3s.

TCRB transcripts that were expressed got sequenced, as all of the isolated RNA had been reverse transcribed. The repertoire was sequenced with immunoSEQ multiplex PCR; TCRdb's copy has only in-frame clones and lacks some. The profile shows 300,000 to 350,000 clones, under 8.5% of them singletons. This TCR was sampled from a woman under 30 in good health. This chain links TRBV23-1 with TRBJ2-5; 7 bases agree with TRBD1. TRBV23-1 is filed as an ORF, its function uncertain. Specimen: central memory CD4+ T cells from blood. CDR3 bases: TGCGCCAGCAGTCTACCGGGACAGAGAAAAGAGACCCAGTACTTC. Amino acid sequence: CASSLPGQRKETQYF.